The rows below give T cell receptor beta chains drawn from one sample of a study of shared clonotypes between healthy human individuals. Method: immunoSEQ multiplex PCR; TCRdb's copy keeps in-frame clones and lacks some. This sample has millions of clones, with roughly 94% found just once. The sequenced material came from naive CD4+ T cells sorted from blood. These receptors were taken from a man aged 18 to 29 in good health. Each CDR3 is given with its conserved first and last residue. Fields, in order: J gene, V gene, CDR3 protein.

>TRBJ2-5|TRBV7-9
CASSLTSGSRETQYF
>TRBJ2-7|TRBV5-4
CASSPGTVPYEQYF
>TRBJ1-2|TRBV5-1
CASSLMTGGNYGYTF
>TRBJ2-2|TRBV11-2
CASGLEAGNTGELFF
>TRBJ2-7|TRBV10-3
CAISEGREGDEQYF
>TRBJ1-5|TRBV19
CASSTNNQPQHF
>TRBJ1-5|TRBV7-2
CASSFKDGGQPQHF
>TRBJ1-1|TRBV2
CASSQTGMNTEAFF
>TRBJ1-1|TRBV30
CAWTKRGGVGTEAFF
>TRBJ2-5|TRBV13
CASRRTGEVETQYF
>TRBJ1-4|TRBV10-3
CAISDGTGAEKLFF
>TRBJ2-7|TRBV7-9
CASSLGQVPYEQYF
>TRBJ1-2|TRBV18
CASSPPSDSNYGYTF
>TRBJ2-2|TRBV10-1
CASSVEGIPGELFF
>TRBJ2-1|TRBV25-1
CASSGPIYAYNEQFF
>TRBJ1-4|TRBV7-8
CASSSATNEKLFF